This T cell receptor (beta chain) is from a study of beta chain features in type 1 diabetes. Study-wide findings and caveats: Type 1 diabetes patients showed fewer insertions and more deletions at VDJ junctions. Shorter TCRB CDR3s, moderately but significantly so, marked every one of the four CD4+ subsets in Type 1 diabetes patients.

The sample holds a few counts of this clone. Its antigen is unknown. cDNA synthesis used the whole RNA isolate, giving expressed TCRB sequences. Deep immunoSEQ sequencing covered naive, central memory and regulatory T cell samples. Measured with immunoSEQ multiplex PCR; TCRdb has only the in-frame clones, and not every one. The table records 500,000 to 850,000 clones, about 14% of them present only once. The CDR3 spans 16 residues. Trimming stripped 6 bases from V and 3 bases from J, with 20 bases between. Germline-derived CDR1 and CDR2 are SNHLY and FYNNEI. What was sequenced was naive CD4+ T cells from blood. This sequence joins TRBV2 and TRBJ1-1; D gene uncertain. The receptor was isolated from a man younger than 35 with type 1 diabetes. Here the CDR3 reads CASSLRTYPPDTEAFF. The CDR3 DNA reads TGTGCCAGCAGCCTCAGGACGTACCCCCCGGACACTGAAGCTTTCTTT.